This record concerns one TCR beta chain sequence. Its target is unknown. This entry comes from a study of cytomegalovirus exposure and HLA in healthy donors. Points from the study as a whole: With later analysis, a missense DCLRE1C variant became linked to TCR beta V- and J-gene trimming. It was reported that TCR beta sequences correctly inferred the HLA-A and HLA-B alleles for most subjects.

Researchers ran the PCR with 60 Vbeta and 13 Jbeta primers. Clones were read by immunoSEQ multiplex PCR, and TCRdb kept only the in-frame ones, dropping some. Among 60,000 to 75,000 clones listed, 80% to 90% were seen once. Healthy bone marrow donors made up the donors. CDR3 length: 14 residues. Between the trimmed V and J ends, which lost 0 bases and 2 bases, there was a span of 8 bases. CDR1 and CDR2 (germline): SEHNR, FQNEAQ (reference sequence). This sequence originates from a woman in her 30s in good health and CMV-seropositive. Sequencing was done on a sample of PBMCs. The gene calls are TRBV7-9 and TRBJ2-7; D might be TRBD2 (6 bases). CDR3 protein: CASSLAEGPYEQYF. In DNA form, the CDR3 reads TGTGCCAGCAGCTTAGCGGAGGGCCCCTACGAGCAGTACTTC.